This TCR beta chain was profiled in a study of blood T cell repertoires in COVID-19. The wider study: Sites in the United States, Italy and Spain provided acute and convalescent COVID-19 samples. T cells, B-cell-depleted T cells, or PBMCs supplied cDNA or gDNA.

The V gene lost 4 bases and the J gene lost 4 bases, with 11 bases spanning the gap. The CDR3 has 13 amino acids. From germline, CDR1 is SGHNT and CDR2 YENEEA. In the source study's methods: Scientists estimated how many nucleated cells there were by amplifying reference gene primers. The method was immunoSEQ multiplex PCR; TCRdb's version includes in-frame clones alone and lacks a portion of them. Clone size and V and J calls were adopted from that table, with D and trimming inferred from the DNA. Among 80,000 to 130,000 clones, approximately 92% were seen once, and the ten largest hold 5% to 7%. Sequencing was done on a sample of peripheral blood. The chain links TRBV11-3 to TRBJ2-7; D possibly corresponds to TRBD1 (6 bases). The receptor was derived from a man between 65 and 85 years old with acute or convalescent COVID-19. CDR3 region: CASSYRTEYEQYF. Here the CDR3 DNA reads TGTGCCAGCAGCTACAGGACAGAATACGAGCAGTACTTC.